This record concerns one T cell receptor (beta chain) sequence. The antigen this receptor binds is unknown. The germline V gene sets CDR1 to SGHRS and CDR2 to YFSETQ. From the cysteine up to the phenylalanine, the CDR3 has a length of 18 residues. The entry carries no DNA sequence. The sequencer was an Illumina HiSeq 2000. TCR beta cDNA libraries were made by 5'RACE template switching that added a universal primer site and unique molecular identifiers. Priming for cDNA synthesis came from the TCR beta constant segment, and two successive PCR amplification steps followed. The study's own analysis went as follows. MIGEC was used to demultiplex reads and group the reads by UMI, and MiTCR was used to assemble and quantify clonotypes. Only TCR cDNA sequences supported by at least two reads were kept to exclude erroneous sequences. The tcR package was used for downstream repertoire analysis, with clonotypes matched between fractions based on CDR3 nucleotide sequence plus V segment. VDJmatch was used to annotate antigen specificity against VDJdb, with one amino acid substitution allowed in CDR3. TCRdb reprocessed the reads and assigns one entry to each CDR3 protein sequence, leaving out DNA. The V and J calls and clone size are TCRdb's, not the authors'. The sample's table lists a count of approximately 380,000 distinct CDR3 sequences. Over 4% of the sample rests with the top ten.

This entry is derived from a study of T cells expressing NK-cell markers (dated by TCRdb to 2020 to 2021). Concerning the study at large: In sorted CD3+CD56+NKG2C+, CD3+CD56+NKG2C- and CD3+CD56-NKG2C+ T-cell subsets from about 8 donors, TCR beta-chain repertoires were profiled. Randomly selected healthy volunteers, three men and five women, were used as the eight sequenced donors. Libraries were sequenced as 2 x 150 bp reads on Illumina HiSeq 2000/2500, MiSeq or NextSeq. Among the eight sequenced donors, seven were HCMV-seropositive and one was HCMV-seronegative. General findings and caveats noted by the study authors: Those dominant clonotypes were again the most abundant among CD3+CD56-NKG2C+ cells in a handful of donors, at roughly 28.3-60.1%. In roughly 6 donors, the dominant CD3+CD56+NKG2C+ clonotypes ranked among the top 10 CD8+ clonotypes, making up 1.0-7.0% of CD8+ T cells. Whether the expanded NKG2C-expressing T cell clones were specific for HCMV antigens was left unclear.

To determine HCMV serostatus, a commercial ELISA kit was used to detect HCMV-specific IgG in serum. Peripheral blood mononuclear cells were isolated from blood by Ficoll density gradient centrifugation. This sequence uses TRBV5-1 and TRBJ2-3; the D gene TCRdb calls, TRBD2, cannot be checked with no DNA. The TCR sequence derives from a man aged 18-75 years in good health. Material: blood T cells: a sorted CD56 or NKG2C T cell subset, CD4+ or CD8+ T cells, or bulk PBMC T cells (not recorded which). This receptor carries the CDR3 CASSREAGYLGGTDTQYF.